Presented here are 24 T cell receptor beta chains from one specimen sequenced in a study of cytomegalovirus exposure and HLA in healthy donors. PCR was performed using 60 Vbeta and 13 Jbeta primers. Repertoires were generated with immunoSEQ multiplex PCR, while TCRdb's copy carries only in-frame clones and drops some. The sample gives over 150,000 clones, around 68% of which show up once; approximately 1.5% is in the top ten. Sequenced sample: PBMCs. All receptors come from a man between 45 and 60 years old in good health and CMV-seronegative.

The CDR3 loop is CASSPWTGGNTEAFF. As DNA, the CDR3 is TGCGCCAGCAGCCCTTGGACAGGTGGCAACACTGAAGCTTTCTTT. The gene calls are TRBV5-1 and TRBJ1-1, with 7 bases fitting TRBD1. The CDR3 length is 15 residues. Unmatched junction bases numbered 8, after V lost 4 bases and J lost 2 bases. The germline V gene encodes CDR1 SGHRS and CDR2 YFSETQ. The whole variable domain, filled in from reference TRBV5-1 and TRBJ1-1, reads KAGVTQTPRYLIKTRGQQVTLSCSPISGHRSVSWYQQTPGQGLQFLFEYFSETQRNKGNFPGRFSGRQFSNSRSEMNVSTLELGDSALYLCASSPWTGGNTEAFFGQGTRLTVV.

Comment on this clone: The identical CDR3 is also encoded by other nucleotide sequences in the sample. CDR3 nucleotide sequence: TGTGCCAGCAGCTTGTCTAGCGGGGGGGCCTACGAGCAGTACTTC. This sequence encodes CASSLSSGGAYEQYF. This chain uses TRBV7-2 with TRBJ2-7; 12 nucleotides line up with TRBD2. This CDR3 contains 15 residues. Trimming at V came to 3 bases and at J to 2 bases, leaving 2 bases not matched to a gene. Germline V lookup: CDR1 SGHTA, CDR2 FQGNSA. The whole variable domain, remainder taken from reference TRBV7-2 and TRBJ2-7, is GAGVSQSPSNKVTEKGKDVELRCDPISGHTALYWYRQSLGQGLEFLIYFQGNSAPDKSGLPSDRFSAERTGGSVSTLTIQRTQQEDSAVYLCASSLSSGGAYEQYFGPGTRLTVT.

In nucleotides, the CDR3 is TGTGCCAGCAGTACAGGGGGCGGATGGACTGAAGCTTTCTTT. Encoded protein: CASSTGGGWTEAFF. V usage is TRBV5-4 and J usage is TRBJ1-1; 9 bases align to TRBD1. The CDR3 covers 14 residues. J gave up 5 bases and V 5 bases, and 7 bases lay outside the gene matches. The germline V gene has CDR1 SGHNT and CDR2 YYREEE (reference sequence).

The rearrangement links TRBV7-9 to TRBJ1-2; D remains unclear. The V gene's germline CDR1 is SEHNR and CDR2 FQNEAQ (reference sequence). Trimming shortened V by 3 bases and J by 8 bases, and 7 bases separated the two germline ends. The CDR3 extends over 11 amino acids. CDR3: CASSFEGGYTF. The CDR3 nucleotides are TGTGCCAGCAGCTTTGAGGGCGGCTACACCTTC. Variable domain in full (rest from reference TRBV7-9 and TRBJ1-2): DTGVSQNPRHKITKRGQNVTFRCDPISEHNRLYWYRQTLGQGPEFLTYFQNEAQLEKSRLLSDRFSAERPKGSFSTLEIQRTEQGDSAMYLCASSFEGGYTFGSGTRLTVV.

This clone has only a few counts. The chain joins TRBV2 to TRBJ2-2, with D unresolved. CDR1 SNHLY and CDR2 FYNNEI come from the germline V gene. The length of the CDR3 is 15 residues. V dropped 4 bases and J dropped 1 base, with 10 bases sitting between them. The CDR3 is CASSGGRVNTGELFF. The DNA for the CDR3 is TGTGCCAGCAGTGGAGGCAGAGTGAACACCGGGGAGCTGTTTTTT.

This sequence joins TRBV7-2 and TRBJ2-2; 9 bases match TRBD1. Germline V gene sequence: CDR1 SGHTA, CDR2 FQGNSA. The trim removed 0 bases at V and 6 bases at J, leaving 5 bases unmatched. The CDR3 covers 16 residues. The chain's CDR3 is CASSLAGTGFPGELFF. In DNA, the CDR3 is TGTGCCAGCAGCTTAGCCGGGACAGGGTTCCCCGGGGAGCTGTTTTTT. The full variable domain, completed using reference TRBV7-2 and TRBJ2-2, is GAGVSQSPSNKVTEKGKDVELRCDPISGHTALYWYRQSLGQGLEFLIYFQGNSAPDKSGLPSDRFSAERTGGSVSTLTIQRTQQEDSAVYLCASSLAGTGFPGELFFGEGSRLTVL.

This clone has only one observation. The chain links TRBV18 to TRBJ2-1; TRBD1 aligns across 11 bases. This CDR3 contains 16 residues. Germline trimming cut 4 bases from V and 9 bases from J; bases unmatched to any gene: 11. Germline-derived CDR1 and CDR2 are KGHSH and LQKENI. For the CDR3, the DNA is TGTGCCAGCTCACAACCTCGGACAGGGGGCCTCACTGAGCAGTTCTTC. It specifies CASSQPRTGGLTEQFF.

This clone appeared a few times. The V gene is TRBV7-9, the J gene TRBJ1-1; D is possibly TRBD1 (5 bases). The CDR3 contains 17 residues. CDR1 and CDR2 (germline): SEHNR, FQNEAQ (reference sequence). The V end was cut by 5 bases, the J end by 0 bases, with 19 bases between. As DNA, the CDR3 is TGTGCCAGCAGCCGTCCCTTAGGGGAAGTTGTGAACACTGAAGCTTTCTTT. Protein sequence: CASSRPLGEVVNTEAFF.

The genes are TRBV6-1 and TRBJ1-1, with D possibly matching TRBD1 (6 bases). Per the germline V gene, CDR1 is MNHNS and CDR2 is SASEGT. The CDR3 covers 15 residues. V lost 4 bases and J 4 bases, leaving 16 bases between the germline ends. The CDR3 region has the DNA TGTGCCAGCAGTGTAGAAGGGGGGGTTGGCACTGAAGCTTTCTTT. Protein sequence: CASSVEGGVGTEAFF.

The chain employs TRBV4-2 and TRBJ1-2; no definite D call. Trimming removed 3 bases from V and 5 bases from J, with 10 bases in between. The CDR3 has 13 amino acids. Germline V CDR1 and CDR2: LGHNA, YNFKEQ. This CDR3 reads CASSHLGSYGYTF. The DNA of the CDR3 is TGTGCCAGCAGCCACCTGGGCTCATATGGCTACACCTTC.

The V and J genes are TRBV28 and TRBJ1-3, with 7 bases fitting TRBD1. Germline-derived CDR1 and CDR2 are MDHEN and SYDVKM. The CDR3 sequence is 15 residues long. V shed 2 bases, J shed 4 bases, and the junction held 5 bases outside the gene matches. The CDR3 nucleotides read TGTGCCAGCAGTTTAGCGACAGGGCCCGGAAACACCATATATTTT. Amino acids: CASSLATGPGNTIYF.

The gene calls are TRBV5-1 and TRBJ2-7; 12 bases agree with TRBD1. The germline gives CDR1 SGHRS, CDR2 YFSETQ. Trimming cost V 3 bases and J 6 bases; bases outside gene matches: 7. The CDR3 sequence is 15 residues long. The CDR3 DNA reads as TGCGCCAGCAGCTCCGGGACAGGGGGCTTGAGCGAGCAGTACTTC. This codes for CASSSGTGGLSEQYF.

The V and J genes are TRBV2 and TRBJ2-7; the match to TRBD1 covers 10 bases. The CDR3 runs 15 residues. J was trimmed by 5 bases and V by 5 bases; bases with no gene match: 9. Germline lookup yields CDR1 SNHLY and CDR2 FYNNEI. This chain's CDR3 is CASSYGTGEWDEQYF. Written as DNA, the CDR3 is TGTGCCAGCAGTTACGGGACAGGGGAATGGGACGAGCAGTACTTC.

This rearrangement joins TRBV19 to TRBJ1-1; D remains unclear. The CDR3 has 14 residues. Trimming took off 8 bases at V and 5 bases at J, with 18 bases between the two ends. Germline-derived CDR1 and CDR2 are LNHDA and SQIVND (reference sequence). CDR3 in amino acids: CASGEIGRGTEAFF. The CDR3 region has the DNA TGTGCCAGTGGGGAGATAGGGCGAGGAACTGAAGCTTTCTTT.

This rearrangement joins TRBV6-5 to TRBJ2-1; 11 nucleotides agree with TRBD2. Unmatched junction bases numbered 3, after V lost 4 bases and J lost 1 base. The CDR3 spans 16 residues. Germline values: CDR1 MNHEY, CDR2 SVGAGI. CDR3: CASSSRLAGSYNEQFF. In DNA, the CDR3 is TGTGCCAGCAGTTCCCGACTAGCGGGGTCCTACAATGAGCAGTTCTTC.

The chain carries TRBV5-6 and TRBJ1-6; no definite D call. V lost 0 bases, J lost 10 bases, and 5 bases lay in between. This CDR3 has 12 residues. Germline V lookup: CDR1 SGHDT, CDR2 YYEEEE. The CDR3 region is CASSLVMSPLHF. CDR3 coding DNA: TGTGCCAGCAGCTTGGTAATGTCACCCCTCCACTTT. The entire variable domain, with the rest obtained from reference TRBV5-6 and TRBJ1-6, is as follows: DAGVTQSPTHLIKTRGQQVTLRCSPKSGHDTVSWYQQALGQGPQFIFQYYEEEERQRGNFPDRFSGHQFPNYSSELNVNALLLGDSALYLCASSLVMSPLHFGNGTRLTVT.

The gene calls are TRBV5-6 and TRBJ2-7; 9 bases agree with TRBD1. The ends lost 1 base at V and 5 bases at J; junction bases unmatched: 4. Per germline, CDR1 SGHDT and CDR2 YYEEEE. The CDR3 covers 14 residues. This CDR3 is CASSLTGGWNEQYF. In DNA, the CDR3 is TGTGCCAGCAGCTTGACAGGGGGCTGGAACGAGCAGTACTTC.

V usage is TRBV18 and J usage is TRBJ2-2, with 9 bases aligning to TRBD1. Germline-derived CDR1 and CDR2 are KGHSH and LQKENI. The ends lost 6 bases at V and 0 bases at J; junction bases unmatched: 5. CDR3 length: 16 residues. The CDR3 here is CASSRRQGANTGELFF. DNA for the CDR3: TGTGCCAGCTCCCGGCGACAGGGGGCGAACACCGGGGAGCTGTTTTTT. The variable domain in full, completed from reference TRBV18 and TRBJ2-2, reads NAGVMQNPRHLVRRRGQEARLRCSPMKGHSHVYWYRQLPEEGLKFMVYLQKENIIDESGMPKERFSAEFPKEGPSILRIQQVVRGDSAAYFCASSRRQGANTGELFFGEGSRLTVL.

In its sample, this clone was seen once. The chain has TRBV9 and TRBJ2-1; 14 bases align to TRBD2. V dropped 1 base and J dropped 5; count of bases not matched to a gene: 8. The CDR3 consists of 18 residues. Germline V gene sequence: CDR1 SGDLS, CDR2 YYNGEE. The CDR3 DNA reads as TGTGCCAGCAGCGTAAGGTCTCCGACTAGCGGGGGGGACAATGAGCAGTTCTTC. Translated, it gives CASSVRSPTSGGDNEQFF. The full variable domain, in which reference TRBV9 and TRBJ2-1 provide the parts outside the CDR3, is DSGVTQTPKHLITATGQRVTLRCSPRSGDLSVYWYQQSLDQGLQFLIQYYNGEERAKGNILERFSAQQFPDLHSELNLSSLELGDSALYFCASSVRSPTSGGDNEQFFGPGTRLTVL.

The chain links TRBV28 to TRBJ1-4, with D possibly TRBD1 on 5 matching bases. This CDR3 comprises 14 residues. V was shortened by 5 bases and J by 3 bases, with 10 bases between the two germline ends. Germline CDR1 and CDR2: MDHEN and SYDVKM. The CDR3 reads CASSIPTANEKLFF. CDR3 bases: TGTGCCAGCAGTATCCCGACAGCTAATGAAAAACTGTTTTTT.

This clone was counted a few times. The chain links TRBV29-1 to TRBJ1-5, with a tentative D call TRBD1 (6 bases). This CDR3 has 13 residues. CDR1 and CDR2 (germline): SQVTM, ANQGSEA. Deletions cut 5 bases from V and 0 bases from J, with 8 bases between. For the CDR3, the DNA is TGCAGCGTTCGGACAGATAGCAATCAGCCCCAGCATTTT. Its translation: CSVRTDSNQPQHF.

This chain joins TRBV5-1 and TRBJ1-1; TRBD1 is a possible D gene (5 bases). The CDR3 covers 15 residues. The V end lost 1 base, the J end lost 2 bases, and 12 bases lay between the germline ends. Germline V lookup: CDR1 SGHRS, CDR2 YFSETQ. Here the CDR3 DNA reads TGCGCCAGCAGCTTGCAGGGCGAGACCAACACTGAAGCTTTCTTT. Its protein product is CASSLQGETNTEAFF.

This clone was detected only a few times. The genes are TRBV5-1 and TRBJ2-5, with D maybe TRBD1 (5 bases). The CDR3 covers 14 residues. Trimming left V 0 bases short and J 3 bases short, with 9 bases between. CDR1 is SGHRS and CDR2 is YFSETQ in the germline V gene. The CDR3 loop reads CASSLETGKETQYF. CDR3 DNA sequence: TGCGCCAGCAGCTTGGAAACAGGCAAAGAGACCCAGTACTTC. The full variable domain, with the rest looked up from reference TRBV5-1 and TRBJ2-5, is KAGVTQTPRYLIKTRGQQVTLSCSPISGHRSVSWYQQTPGQGLQFLFEYFSETQRNKGNFPGRFSGRQFSNSRSEMNVSTLELGDSALYLCASSLETGKETQYFGPGTRLLVL.

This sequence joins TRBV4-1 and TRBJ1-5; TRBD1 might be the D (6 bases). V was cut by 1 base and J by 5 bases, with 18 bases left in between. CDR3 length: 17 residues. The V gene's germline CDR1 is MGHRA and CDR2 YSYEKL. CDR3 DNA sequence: TGCGCCAGCAGCCAAGCTAAGGAGCGGGACATTCATCAGCCCCAGCATTTT. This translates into CASSQAKERDIHQPQHF.